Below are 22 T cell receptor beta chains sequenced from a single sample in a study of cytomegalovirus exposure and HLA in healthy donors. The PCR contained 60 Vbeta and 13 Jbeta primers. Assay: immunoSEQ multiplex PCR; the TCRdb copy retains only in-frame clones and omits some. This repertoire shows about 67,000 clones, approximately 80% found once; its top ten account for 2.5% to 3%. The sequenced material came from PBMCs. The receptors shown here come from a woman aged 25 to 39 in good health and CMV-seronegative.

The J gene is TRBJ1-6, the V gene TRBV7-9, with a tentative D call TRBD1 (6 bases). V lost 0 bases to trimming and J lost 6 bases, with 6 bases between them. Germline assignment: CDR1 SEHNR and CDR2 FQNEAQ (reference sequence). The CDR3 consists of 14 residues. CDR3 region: CASSLAGGNSPLHF. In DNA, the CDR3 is TGTGCCAGCAGCTTAGCAGGGGGTAATTCACCCCTCCACTTT.

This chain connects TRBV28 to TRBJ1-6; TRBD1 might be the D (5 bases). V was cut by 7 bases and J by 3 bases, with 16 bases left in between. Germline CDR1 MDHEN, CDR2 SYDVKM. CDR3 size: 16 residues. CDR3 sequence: CASIAGRGFYNSPLHF. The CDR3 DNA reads TGTGCCAGCATCGCGGGACGGGGGTTCTATAATTCACCCCTCCACTTT.

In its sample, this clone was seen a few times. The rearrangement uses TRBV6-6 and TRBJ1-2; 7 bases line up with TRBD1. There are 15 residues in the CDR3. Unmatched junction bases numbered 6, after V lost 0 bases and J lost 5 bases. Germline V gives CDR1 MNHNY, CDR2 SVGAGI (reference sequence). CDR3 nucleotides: TGTGCCAGCAGTTACTCGAATAGGGGGCAGTATGGCTACACCTTC. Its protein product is CASSYSNRGQYGYTF.

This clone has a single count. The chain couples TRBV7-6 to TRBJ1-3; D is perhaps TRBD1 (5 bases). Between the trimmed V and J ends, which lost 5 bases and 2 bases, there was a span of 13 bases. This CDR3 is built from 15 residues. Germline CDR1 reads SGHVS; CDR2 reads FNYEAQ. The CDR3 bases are TGTGCCAGCAGCGGCGGGGGGAAGGCTGGAAACACCATATATTTT. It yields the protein CASSGGGKAGNTIYF.

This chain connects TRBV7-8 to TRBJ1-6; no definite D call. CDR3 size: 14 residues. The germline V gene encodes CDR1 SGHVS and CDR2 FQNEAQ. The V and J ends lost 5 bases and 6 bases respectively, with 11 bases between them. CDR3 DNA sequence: TGTGCCAGCAGCCGCCCAGGAGGTAATTCACCCCTCCACTTT. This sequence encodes CASSRPGGNSPLHF.

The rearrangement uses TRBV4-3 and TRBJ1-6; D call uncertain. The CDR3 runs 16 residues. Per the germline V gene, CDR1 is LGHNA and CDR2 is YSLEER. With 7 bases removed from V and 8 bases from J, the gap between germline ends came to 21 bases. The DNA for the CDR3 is TGCGCCAGCATTCAAGAGATGGGAGATTTGGATTCACCCCTCCACTTT. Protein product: CASIQEMGDLDSPLHF.

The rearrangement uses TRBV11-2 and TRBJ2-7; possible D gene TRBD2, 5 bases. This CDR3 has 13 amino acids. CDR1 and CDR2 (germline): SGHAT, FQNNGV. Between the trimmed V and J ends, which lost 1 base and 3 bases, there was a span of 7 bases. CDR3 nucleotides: TGTGCCAGCAGCTTAGCTAGCAACTACGAGCAGTACTTC. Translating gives CASSLASNYEQYF.

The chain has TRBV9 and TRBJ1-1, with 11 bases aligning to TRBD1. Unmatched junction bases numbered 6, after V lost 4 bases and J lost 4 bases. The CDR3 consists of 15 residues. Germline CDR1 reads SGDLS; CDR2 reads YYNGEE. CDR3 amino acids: CASSLGGTGGTEAFF. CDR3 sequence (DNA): TGTGCCAGCAGCCTTGGGGGGACAGGGGGCACTGAAGCTTTCTTT.

CDR3 region: CASSLSGGTVEKLFF. In nucleotides, the CDR3 is TGTGCCAGCAGTTTATCGGGGGGGACGGTTGAAAAACTGTTTTTT. This chain uses TRBV27 with TRBJ1-4, with a possible D match to TRBD1 (5 bases). V was clipped by 0 bases and J by 7 bases, with 12 bases between them. From germline, CDR1 is MNHEY and CDR2 SMNVEV (reference sequence). This CDR3 is 15 amino acids long.

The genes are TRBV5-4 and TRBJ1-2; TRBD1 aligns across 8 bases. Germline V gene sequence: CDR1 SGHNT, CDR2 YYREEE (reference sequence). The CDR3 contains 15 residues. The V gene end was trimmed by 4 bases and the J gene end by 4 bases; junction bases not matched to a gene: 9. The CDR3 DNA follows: TGTGCCAGCAGCCAGGGCAGGGGGCAGACCTATGGCTACACCTTC. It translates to CASSQGRGQTYGYTF.

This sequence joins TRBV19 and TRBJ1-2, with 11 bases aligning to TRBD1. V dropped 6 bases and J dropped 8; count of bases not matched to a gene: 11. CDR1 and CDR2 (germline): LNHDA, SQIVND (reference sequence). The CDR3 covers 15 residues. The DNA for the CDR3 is TGTGCCAGTAGCACACTGGACAGGGGGCCGGGAGGCTACACCTTC. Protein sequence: CASSTLDRGPGGYTF. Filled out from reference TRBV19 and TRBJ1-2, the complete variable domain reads DGGITQSPKYLFRKEGQNVTLSCEQNLNHDAMYWYRQDPGQGLRLIYYSQIVNDFQKGDIAEGYSVSREKKESFPLTVTSAQKNPTAFYLCASSTLDRGPGGYTFGSGTRLTVV.

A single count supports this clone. CDR3 region: CASSVGQGMGETQYF. Here the CDR3 DNA reads TGTGCCAGTAGTGTCGGACAGGGGATGGGGGAGACCCAGTACTTC. This chain links TRBV19 with TRBJ2-5, with TRBD1 matching 9 bases. The CDR3 sequence is 15 residues long. Trimming at V came to 5 bases and at J to 5 bases, leaving 9 bases not matched to a gene. CDR1 LNHDA and CDR2 SQIVND come from the germline V gene (reference sequence).

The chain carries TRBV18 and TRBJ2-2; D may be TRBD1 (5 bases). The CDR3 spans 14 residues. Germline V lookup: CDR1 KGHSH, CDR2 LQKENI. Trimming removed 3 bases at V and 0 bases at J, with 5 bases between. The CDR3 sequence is CASSPDTNTGELFF. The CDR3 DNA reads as TGTGCCAGCTCACCGGACACGAACACCGGGGAGCTGTTTTTT.

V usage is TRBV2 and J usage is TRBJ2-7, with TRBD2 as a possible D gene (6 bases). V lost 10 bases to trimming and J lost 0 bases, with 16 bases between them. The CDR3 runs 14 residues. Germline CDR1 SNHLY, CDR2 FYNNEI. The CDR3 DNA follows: TGTGCCACTACCCGGGACGGGAGCTCCTACGAGCAGTACTTC. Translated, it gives CATTRDGSSYEQYF.

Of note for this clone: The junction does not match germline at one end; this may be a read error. The CDR3 sequence is CSSIPITVGQGAIGEQYF. CDR3 DNA sequence: TGTTCCAGCATCCCGATCACGGTTGGACAGGGGGCTATCGGTGAGCAGTACTTC. This chain connects TRBV7-9 to TRBJ2-7, with 11 bases lining up with TRBD1. The germline V gene has CDR1 SEHNR and CDR2 FQNEAQ (reference sequence). The CDR3 totals 18 residues.

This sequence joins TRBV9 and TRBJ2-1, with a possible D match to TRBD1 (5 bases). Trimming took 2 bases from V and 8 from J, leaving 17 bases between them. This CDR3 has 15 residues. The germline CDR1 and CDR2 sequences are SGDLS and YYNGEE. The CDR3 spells CASSVIKGRGDEQFF. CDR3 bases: TGTGCCAGCAGCGTCATCAAGGGGCGAGGCGATGAGCAGTTCTTC.

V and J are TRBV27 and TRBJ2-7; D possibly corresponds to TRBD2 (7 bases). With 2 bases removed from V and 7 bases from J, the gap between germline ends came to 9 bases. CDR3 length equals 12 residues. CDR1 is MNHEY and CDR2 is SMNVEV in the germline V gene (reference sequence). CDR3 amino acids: CASSLEGGEQYF. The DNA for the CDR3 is TGTGCCAGCAGTTTAGAGGGGGGGGAGCAGTACTTC.

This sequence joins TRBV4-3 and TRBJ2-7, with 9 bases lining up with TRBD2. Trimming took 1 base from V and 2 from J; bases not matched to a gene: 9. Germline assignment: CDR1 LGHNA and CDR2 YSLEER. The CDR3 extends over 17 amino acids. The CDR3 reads CASSQAAGGTTAYEQYF. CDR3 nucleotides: TGCGCCAGCAGCCAAGCAGCGGGGGGCACCACGGCCTACGAGCAGTACTTC.

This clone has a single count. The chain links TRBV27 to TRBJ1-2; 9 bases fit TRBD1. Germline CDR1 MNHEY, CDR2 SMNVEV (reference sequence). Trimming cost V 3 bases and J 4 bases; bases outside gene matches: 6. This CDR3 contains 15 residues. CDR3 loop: CASSFQGQGTYGYTF. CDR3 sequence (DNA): TGTGCCAGCAGTTTCCAGGGACAGGGCACCTATGGCTACACCTTC.

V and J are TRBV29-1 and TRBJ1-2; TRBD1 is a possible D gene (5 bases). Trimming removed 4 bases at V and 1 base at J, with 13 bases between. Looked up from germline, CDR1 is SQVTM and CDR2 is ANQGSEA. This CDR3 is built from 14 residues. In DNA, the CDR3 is TGCAGCGTTGTTCGGGGGGGAGGTAACTATGGCTACACCTTC. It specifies CSVVRGGGNYGYTF.

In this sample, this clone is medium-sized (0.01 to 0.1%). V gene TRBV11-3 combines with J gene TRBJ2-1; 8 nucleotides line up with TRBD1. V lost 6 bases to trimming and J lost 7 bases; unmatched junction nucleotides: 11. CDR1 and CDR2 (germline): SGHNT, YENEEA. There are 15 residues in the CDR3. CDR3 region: CASRQQGGLGNEQFF. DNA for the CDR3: TGTGCCAGCAGGCAACAGGGGGGATTGGGGAATGAGCAGTTCTTC.

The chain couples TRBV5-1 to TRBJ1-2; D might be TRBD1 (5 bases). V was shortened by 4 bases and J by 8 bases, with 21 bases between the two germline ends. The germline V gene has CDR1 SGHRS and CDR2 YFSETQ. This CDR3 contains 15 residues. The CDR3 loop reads CASSGGDEGNLGYTF. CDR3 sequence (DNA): TGCGCCAGCAGCGGAGGGGATGAAGGAAATCTCGGCTACACCTTC.